The source of this T cell receptor (beta chain) is a study of shared clonotypes between healthy human individuals (TCRdb year 2020). In terms of the full investigation: The cohort included a few men and two women between 18 and 49 years of age. For each donor, CD4 naive and CD4 memory were each given three plates, CD8 naive was given two plates, and CD8 memory was given one plate. Blood TCR repertoires of five healthy adults were deeply sequenced to estimate repertoire size and the extent of clonotype sharing between individuals. Libraries were prepared and TCR repertoires were sequenced by different laboratories using diverse techniques, in order to increase sequencing depth and limit assay-specific biases. Each donor's leukapheresis produced roughly between about 0.85 and 10 billion PBMCs. On the study overall, not on this receptor specifically: Sampling was limited to blood, and TCR repertoires in tissue likely differ from TCR repertoires in blood. When four donors were compared, the shared fraction of clonotypes was about 5.5% for naive CD4, about 4% for naive CD8, roughly 2.5% for memory CD4, and 0.35% to 0.5% for memory CD8. Incomplete sequencing was indicated by rarefaction of sorted-subset datasets, despite the large sequencing depth. Pairwise subsampling led to the expectation that sequencing depth would affect the degree of clonotype sharing among donors. Larger estimated clonotype richness was generally found for naive subsets than for memory subsets. Because the study included only a small number of donors, the genetic and exposure-history diversity represented was limited. Clonotypes shared by all four sorted-subset donors showed higher generation probabilities than non-shared clonotypes.

The donors were healthy, HIV-negative adults who had no recently reported acute infections or vaccinations. All donors were Caucasian adults living in Nashville, Tennessee, USA. CD4+ T cells were enriched by magnetic negative selection; naive cells were then positively selected on CD45RA, and the negative fraction formed the memory subset. After blood collection by leukapheresis, PBMCs were isolated using Ficoll-Histopaque density gradient centrifugation and then cryopreserved in the vapor phase of liquid nitrogen. Analytical flow cytometry was used to check the purity and quantity of each magnetically sorted T cell population. Genomic DNA was isolated from each sorted fraction and quantified by UV absorbance on a Nanodrop 2000c. The CDR3 measures 16 amino acids from cysteine to phenylalanine. CDR3 DNA only is kept here, 48 bases in frame from base 1. V ends up 5 bases short and J 4 bases short, with an unmatched junction base count of 11. Taken from the germline V gene (reference sequence), the CDR1 and CDR2 loops are SEHNR and FQNEAQ.

Using the deep immunoSEQ assay, multiplex PCR amplified TCR CDR3 regions from genomic DNA. For each cell subset, the extracted genomic DNA was distributed evenly across all wells of several immunoSEQ 96-well plates, and each plate served as one replicate. Each replicate PCR for sorted subsets received about 210 ng genomic DNA, equal to about 30,000 T cell genomes. Purified libraries were quantified with a Qubit 3.0 fluorometer, sized on a Bioanalyzer 2100, and re-quantified with the KAPA Library Quantification kit. Each immunoSEQ 96-well plate was sequenced on its own single-read 150-cycle Illumina NextSeq 550 flow cell. In the authors' own workflow: The immunoSEQ output contained only junctional sequences without quality scores, so filtering could not match that applied to full-length reads. Sequences were annotated with PyIR, a Python wrapper for IgBLAST v1.9, using IMGT germline references to assign V/J genes and CDR3. Reads with weak V/J assignments (E-value above 1e-6), missing CDR3, stop codons, out-of-frame junctions, or ambiguous translated residues were removed. A V3J clonotype was defined by an identical inferred V gene, J gene, and CDR3 amino acid sequence. Percentage overlap between repertoires was calculated by dividing the number of shared unique clonotypes by the size of the smaller repertoire. Richness of each repertoire was evaluated using RTK rarefaction, the Chao1 estimator, and Recon v2.1 estimates of unobserved clonotypes. Generation probabilities were computed with OLGA for all TCRbeta clonotypes obtained by the gDNA method from four donors. What TCRdb holds here is the immuneACCESS table cut down to in-frame rearrangements. Part of the clones is not present; checked against another copy, under half of the missing clones reflect an unresolved V gene, and the others are unexplained. V and J calls and clone size are given by that table; D and trimming were obtained from the DNA. This sample holds 2 million to 2.5 million clones; around 95% were observed only once. Clones ranked in the top ten supply around 0.13% of the sample.

To note about this clone: This receptor's antigen is unknown. Per-base quality was not reported, and no clone a single base away is much larger than it.

The chain uses TRBV7-9 and TRBJ2-3, and 8 junctional nucleotides match TRBD2. The sample was naive CD4+ T cells sorted from blood. Reading the label with the study, this specimen's cell subset or site is: CD45RA+ positively selected. This TCR came from a young man in good health. The CDR3 region reads CASSLFISGGSDTQYF. The DNA sequence is TGTGCCAGCAGCCTTTTCATAAGCGGGGGCTCAGATACGCAGTATTTT.